The clone carrying this T cell receptor beta chain was counted only a few times. Its antigen is unidentified. This specimen includes other DNA sequences encoding the same CDR3. This sample's treatment: oral pan-JAK inhibitor, 5-10 mg twice daily. The investigators collected lesional scalp punch biopsies and peripheral blood from alopecia areata patients. The germline CDR1 and CDR2 sequences are GTSNPN and SVGIG (reference sequence). V lost 2 bases and J 0 bases, leaving 2 bases between the germline ends. The CDR3 totals 11 residues. Following RNA extraction, reverse transcription yielded cDNA that acted as the sequencing template. Sequencing was performed with immunoSEQ multiplex PCR; in TCRdb, only in-frame clones are kept and a portion is missing. The sample includes about 150,000 clones, roughly 52% seen only once; the top ten take about 16%. This sample is drawn from a study of CD8+ T cells in alopecia areata.

Notes on the study in general: Under tofacitinib, numerous expanded lesional clonotypes remained detectable in scalp and blood. Scalp clonality decreased significantly with tofacitinib, and so did expanded CD8+ clones among the top 100. Possibly because of HLA-related factors, TCR sharing was less clear across patients than in mice.

Sequenced material: CD8+ T cells sorted from blood, taken at week 4, from a patient treated with tofacitinib. This TCR was sampled from a human donor with alopecia areata. The chain combines TRBV30 with TRBJ2-7; D unclear. The CDR3 region is CAWSISYEQYF. CDR3 coding DNA: TGTGCCTGGAGTATCTCCTACGAGCAGTACTTC.